A single sample is the source of the 5 T cell receptor beta chains below, sequenced in a study of blood T cell repertoires in COVID-19. Produced via immunoSEQ multiplex PCR; TCRdb's table is partial and in-frame only. The sample contains around 200,000 clones, more than 75% of which appear only once. Input material: peripheral blood. The receptors come from a woman under 30 who had recovered from COVID-19.

The chain recombines TRBV2 with TRBJ1-1; D is perhaps TRBD1 (6 bases). Deletions cut 7 bases from V and 0 bases from J, with 15 bases between. The germline V gene has CDR1 SNHLY and CDR2 FYNNEI. CDR3 size: 15 residues. The CDR3 DNA is TGTGCCAGCACCCCATTTGGGGACATGAACACTGAAGCTTTCTTT. This encodes CASTPFGDMNTEAFF.

J is TRBJ2-7 and V is TRBV19; D is possibly TRBD2 (6 bases). V lost 9 bases and J 3 bases, leaving 18 bases between the germline ends. The CDR3 spans 14 residues. The germline V gene has CDR1 LNHDA and CDR2 SQIVND (reference sequence). The CDR3 loop is CASSTASADYEQYF. The CDR3 DNA is TGTGCCAGCTCTACCGCTAGCGCGGACTACGAGCAGTACTTC.

This chain connects TRBV6-5 to TRBJ1-1; D is undetermined. CDR1 MNHEY and CDR2 SVGAGI come from the germline V gene. This CDR3 is built from 11 residues. V was pared by 2 bases and J by 9 bases, with 7 bases between. The CDR3 is CASSYGRKAFF. Here the CDR3 DNA reads TGTGCCAGCAGTTACGGCAGGAAAGCTTTCTTT.

V and J are TRBV9 and TRBJ2-1, with TRBD2 as a possible D gene (6 bases). Germline V gives CDR1 SGDLS, CDR2 YYNGEE. V was shortened by 3 bases and J by 0 bases, with 10 bases between the two germline ends. The CDR3 is 15 residues long. The CDR3 region has the DNA TGTGCCAGCAGCGGGGGGGAGGCCTCCTACAATGAGCAGTTCTTC. Translating it yields CASSGGEASYNEQFF.

The rearrangement uses TRBV6-6 and TRBJ2-5, with TRBD1 identical over 8 bases. The V and J ends lost 6 bases and 4 bases, in that order; junction bases with no gene match: 7. The CDR3 sequence is 14 residues long. Germline V lookup: CDR1 MNHNY, CDR2 SVGAGI (reference sequence). CDR3 sequence: CASRDRTGRETQYF. DNA for the CDR3: TGTGCCAGCAGGGATCGGACAGGGAGAGAGACCCAGTACTTC.